This is a list of T cell receptor beta chains from one sample in a study of blood T cell repertoires in COVID-19. Profiling relied on immunoSEQ multiplex PCR, and the TCRdb table lists in-frame clones only, not all of them. The profile shows about 200,000 clones, approximately 80% of them singletons. Sequenced sample: peripheral blood. All receptors derive from a man between 60 and 75 years old with COVID-19, enrolled during active disease. The CDR3 runs from the conserved cysteine through the conserved F or W. The order of the fields is J gene, D gene, clone size, V gene, CDR3 DNA, CDR3 protein. D genes are given only for firm matches. Rows may omit the clone size; those that give it use once, few, many or a size class.

J gene: TRBJ1-5; D gene: -; clone size: -; V gene: TRBV10-1; CDR3 DNA: TGCGCCAGCAGTGCCGGGTTTCAGCCCCAGCATTTT; CDR3 protein: CASSAGFQPQHF
J gene: TRBJ2-5; D gene: TRBD1; clone size: -; V gene: TRBV23-1; CDR3 DNA: TGCGCCAGCAGTCCGCTTAGGACAGGGAAGAGAGAGACCCAGTACTTC; CDR3 protein: CASSPLRTGKRETQYF
J gene: TRBJ2-1; D gene: TRBD2; clone size: -; V gene: TRBV7-3; CDR3 DNA: TGTGCCAGCAGCCCACGGCGGACTAGCGGGACGAATGAGCAGTTCTTC; CDR3 protein: CASSPRRTSGTNEQFF
J gene: TRBJ2-1; D gene: -; clone size: -; V gene: TRBV9; CDR3 DNA: TGTGCCAGCAGCGTAGCGCGGGGCTCGCAGTTCTTC; CDR3 protein: CASSVARGSQFF
J gene: TRBJ2-5; D gene: -; clone size: -; V gene: TRBV6-1; CDR3 DNA: TGTGCCAGCAGTGAAGCGTGGCAGGGAGGGACCCAGTACTTC; CDR3 protein: CASSEAWQGGTQYF
J gene: TRBJ2-7; D gene: -; clone size: -; V gene: TRBV3-1/TRBV3-2; CDR3 DNA: TGTGCCAGCAGCCAAGTTAGGGGGAGAGGTCACGAGCAGTACTTC; CDR3 protein: CASSQVRGRGHEQYF
J gene: TRBJ1-5; D gene: -; clone size: once; V gene: TRBV10-2; CDR3 DNA: TGCGCCAGCAACCGAGGGTTTAATCAGCCCCAGCATTTT; CDR3 protein: CASNRGFNQPQHF
J gene: TRBJ1-1; D gene: TRBD1; clone size: -; V gene: TRBV19; CDR3 DNA: TGTGCCAGTAGATGGACAGGGGTTACTGAAGCTTTCTTT; CDR3 protein: CASRWTGVTEAFF
J gene: TRBJ2-3; D gene: -; clone size: -; V gene: TRBV4-2; CDR3 DNA: TGTGCCAGCAGCCTTGCATCGGCAGATACGCAGTATTTT; CDR3 protein: CASSLASADTQYF
J gene: TRBJ2-1; D gene: TRBD2; clone size: -; V gene: TRBV12-3/TRBV12-4; CDR3 DNA: TGTGCCAGCAGAATAGCGGGAGGAACGATCTTC; CDR3 protein: CASRIAGGTIF
J gene: TRBJ1-1; D gene: TRBD1; clone size: -; V gene: TRBV2; CDR3 DNA: TGTGCCAGCAGTGCTCGGGGGGACAGGAGTTTTGAAGCTTTCTTT; CDR3 protein: CASSARGDRSFEAFF
J gene: TRBJ2-5; D gene: -; clone size: -; V gene: TRBV5-4; CDR3 DNA: TGTGCCAGCAGTGTCCTGACAGGCCAAGAGACCCAGTACTTC; CDR3 protein: CASSVLTGQETQYF
J gene: TRBJ1-5; D gene: -; clone size: -; V gene: TRBV30; CDR3 DNA: TGTGCCTGGAGTCTGGAGTCATCAGCGGCCCAGCATTTT; CDR3 protein: CAWSLESSAAQHF
J gene: TRBJ1-2; D gene: -; clone size: -; V gene: TRBV14; CDR3 DNA: TGTGCCAGCAGCCAAGAATGGCGGTGGGGCAGGGGTATCAATGGCTACACCTTC; CDR3 protein: CASSQEWRWGRGINGYTF
J gene: TRBJ2-7; D gene: TRBD1; clone size: -; V gene: TRBV9; CDR3 DNA: TGTGCCAGCAGCGGAGTCGGGACAGGGGACTACGAGCAGTACTTC; CDR3 protein: CASSGVGTGDYEQYF
J gene: TRBJ2-7; D gene: TRBD1; clone size: -; V gene: TRBV27; CDR3 DNA: TGTGCCAGCAGACTGATGGGACAGGGGGTTTACGAGCAGTACTTC; CDR3 protein: CASRLMGQGVYEQYF
J gene: TRBJ1-2; D gene: -; clone size: -; V gene: TRBV9; CDR3 DNA: TGTGCCAGCAGCACAACCTCCGGGACAACTAACTATGGCTACACCTTC; CDR3 protein: CASSTTSGTTNYGYTF
J gene: TRBJ2-7; D gene: -; clone size: -; V gene: TRBV7-3; CDR3 DNA: TGTGCCAGCAGCTTAAGTCTGAGCGACGAGCAGTACTTC; CDR3 protein: CASSLSLSDEQYF
J gene: TRBJ1-2; D gene: TRBD1; clone size: -; V gene: TRBV7-2; CDR3 DNA: TGTGCCAGCAGCTTAGGGGGGTCAGGGGGCTCTGGCTACACCTTC; CDR3 protein: CASSLGGSGGSGYTF
J gene: TRBJ2-7; D gene: TRBD2; clone size: -; V gene: TRBV10-2; CDR3 DNA: TGCGCCAGCAGTGAGTCGGCGGGGGCCTACGAGCAGTACTTC; CDR3 protein: CASSESAGAYEQYF
J gene: TRBJ2-1; D gene: -; clone size: -; V gene: TRBV15; CDR3 DNA: TGTGCCACGGTCCGGGACAAGTCCTACAATGAGCAGTTCTTC; CDR3 protein: CATVRDKSYNEQFF
J gene: TRBJ1-2; D gene: -; clone size: -; V gene: TRBV27; CDR3 DNA: TGTGCCAGCAGTCGTTCAGACAGCTATGGCTACACCTTC; CDR3 protein: CASSRSDSYGYTF
J gene: TRBJ2-1; D gene: TRBD1; clone size: -; V gene: TRBV6-5; CDR3 DNA: TGTGCCAGCAGCGTCCGACAGGGTCACAATGAGCAGTTCTTC; CDR3 protein: CASSVRQGHNEQFF
J gene: TRBJ2-7; D gene: -; clone size: -; V gene: TRBV5-8; CDR3 DNA: TGTGCCAGCAGCCTAATGAGGGCGGCCAAGGTTGGCGAGCAGTACTTC; CDR3 protein: CASSLMRAAKVGEQYF
J gene: TRBJ1-2; D gene: TRBD1; clone size: few; V gene: TRBV19; CDR3 DNA: TGTGCCAGTAGTACCATTGGACAGGCCCACTATGGCTACACCTTC; CDR3 protein: CASSTIGQAHYGYTF
J gene: TRBJ2-4; D gene: TRBD1; clone size: once; V gene: TRBV28; CDR3 DNA: TGTGCCAGCAGCCGGGGACAGACACTAGCCAAAAACATTCAGTACTTC; CDR3 protein: CASSRGQTLAKNIQYF
J gene: TRBJ2-7; D gene: -; clone size: -; V gene: TRBV27; CDR3 DNA: TGTGCCAGCAGTCAACAGGGTCACGAGCAGTACTTC; CDR3 protein: CASSQQGHEQYF
J gene: TRBJ2-1; D gene: TRBD1; clone size: -; V gene: TRBV28; CDR3 DNA: TGTGCCAGCAAACCCCCGGGACAGACTACCTACAATGAGCAGTTCTTC; CDR3 protein: CASKPPGQTTYNEQFF
J gene: TRBJ1-1; D gene: -; clone size: few; V gene: TRBV10-3; CDR3 DNA: TGTGCCATCAGTGACAGGGACACTGAAGCTTTCTTT; CDR3 protein: CAISDRDTEAFF
J gene: TRBJ1-5; D gene: TRBD1; clone size: -; V gene: TRBV15; CDR3 DNA: TGTGCCACCAGCAGAGATTACCCCTCGGACAGGGCCAATCAGCCCCAGCATTTT; CDR3 protein: CATSRDYPSDRANQPQHF
J gene: TRBJ1-2; D gene: -; clone size: -; V gene: TRBV6-1; CDR3 DNA: TGTGCCAGCAGTGAATTTATTAGGAGGGGCTCTGGCTATGGCTACACCTTC; CDR3 protein: CASSEFIRRGSGYGYTF
J gene: TRBJ1-5; D gene: TRBD1; clone size: -; V gene: TRBV10-3; CDR3 DNA: TGTGCCATCAGTGAAGGACAGGCCCCGAATCAGCCCCAGCATTTT; CDR3 protein: CAISEGQAPNQPQHF
J gene: TRBJ2-1; D gene: -; clone size: -; V gene: TRBV5-1; CDR3 DNA: TGCGCCAGCAGCTTGTGGCAGGGGAACATTGAGCAGTTCTTC; CDR3 protein: CASSLWQGNIEQFF
J gene: TRBJ2-7; D gene: -; clone size: -; V gene: TRBV15; CDR3 DNA: TGTGCCACCAGCAGTATCGAGTCCTACGAGCAGTACTTC; CDR3 protein: CATSSIESYEQYF
J gene: TRBJ1-2; D gene: TRBD1; clone size: -; V gene: TRBV5-1; CDR3 DNA: TGCGCCAGCAGCATCACCGGGACAGAGAGCTACACCTTC; CDR3 protein: CASSITGTESYTF
J gene: TRBJ1-1; D gene: -; clone size: -; V gene: TRBV4-2; CDR3 DNA: TGTGCCAGCAGCCCGCGGCAGGGTTCGAACACTGAAGCTTTCTTT; CDR3 protein: CASSPRQGSNTEAFF
J gene: TRBJ1-6; D gene: TRBD1; clone size: -; V gene: TRBV7-9; CDR3 DNA: TGTGCCAGCAGCCCAGGGACAGATAATTCACCCCTCCACTTT; CDR3 protein: CASSPGTDNSPLHF
J gene: TRBJ2-7; D gene: TRBD2; clone size: -; V gene: TRBV7-3; CDR3 DNA: TGTGCCAGCAGCCTCCAACTAGCGGGAGGCTACGAGCAGTACTTC; CDR3 protein: CASSLQLAGGYEQYF
J gene: TRBJ2-1; D gene: TRBD1; clone size: once; V gene: TRBV29-1; CDR3 DNA: TGCAGCGGACGGGGCGGACAGGGGATCGGGAATGAGCAGTTCTTC; CDR3 protein: CSGRGGQGIGNEQFF
J gene: TRBJ2-3; D gene: -; clone size: -; V gene: TRBV9; CDR3 DNA: TGTGCCAGCAGCGTAGAAGGTGGCAGGCTCACAGATACGCAGTATTTT; CDR3 protein: CASSVEGGRLTDTQYF
J gene: TRBJ2-6; D gene: -; clone size: -; V gene: TRBV2; CDR3 DNA: TGTGCCAGCGGACAACAGGGCTCTGGGGCCAACGTCCTGACTTTC; CDR3 protein: CASGQQGSGANVLTF
J gene: TRBJ1-1; D gene: TRBD1; clone size: -; V gene: TRBV3-1/TRBV3-2; CDR3 DNA: TGTGCCAGCAGCTTCCGGGACAGGGGGCAGATGAACACTGAAGCTTTCTTT; CDR3 protein: CASSFRDRGQMNTEAFF
J gene: TRBJ2-7; D gene: -; clone size: -; V gene: TRBV21-1; CDR3 DNA: TGTGCCAGCAGTCAGGGACTTTCTACTTGGACCTACGAGCAGTACTTC; CDR3 protein: CASSQGLSTWTYEQYF
J gene: TRBJ1-3; D gene: -; clone size: -; V gene: TRBV5-6; CDR3 DNA: TGTGCCAGCAGCTCTCTCGGGGGCTCTGGAAACACCATATATTTT; CDR3 protein: CASSSLGGSGNTIYF
J gene: TRBJ2-2; D gene: -; clone size: -; V gene: TRBV5-1; CDR3 DNA: TGCGCCAGCAGCTTGAGATCCCGGGGGGCTGGCACCGGGGAGCTGTTTTTT; CDR3 protein: CASSLRSRGAGTGELFF
J gene: TRBJ1-3; D gene: -; clone size: -; V gene: TRBV9; CDR3 DNA: TGTGCCAGCAGCCCAGGGTCCTCTGGAAACACCATATATTTT; CDR3 protein: CASSPGSSGNTIYF
J gene: TRBJ2-5; D gene: TRBD1; clone size: -; V gene: TRBV9; CDR3 DNA: TGTGCCAGCAGCCAAGGGGGCAGGCCGCAAGAGACCCAGTACTTC; CDR3 protein: CASSQGGRPQETQYF
J gene: TRBJ2-6; D gene: -; clone size: once; V gene: TRBV7-9; CDR3 DNA: TGTGCCAGCAGCTTCCGTGAAGCCTCTGGGGCCAACGTCCTGACTTTC; CDR3 protein: CASSFREASGANVLTF
J gene: TRBJ1-6; D gene: TRBD1; clone size: few; V gene: TRBV19; CDR3 DNA: TGTGCCAGTAGTATAGCTCAGGGGGCAAAGAATTCACCCCTCCACTTT; CDR3 protein: CASSIAQGAKNSPLHF
J gene: TRBJ1-1; D gene: TRBD1; clone size: -; V gene: TRBV15; CDR3 DNA: TGTGCCACCAGCACCGAAATACGACAGGGCCGCGCTGAAGCTTTCTTT; CDR3 protein: CATSTEIRQGRAEAFF
J gene: TRBJ1-3; D gene: TRBD1; clone size: -; V gene: TRBV28; CDR3 DNA: TGTGCCAGCGCGGGCCGGACAGGGCTCGGAAACACCATATATTTT; CDR3 protein: CASAGRTGLGNTIYF
J gene: TRBJ2-2; D gene: -; clone size: once; V gene: TRBV9; CDR3 DNA: TGTGCCAGCAGCGTACCCGCACCTTCCGGGACATCTAACACCGGGGAGCTGTTTTTT; CDR3 protein: CASSVPAPSGTSNTGELFF
J gene: TRBJ2-3; D gene: TRBD1; clone size: -; V gene: TRBV5-6; CDR3 DNA: TGTGCCAGCAGCGCGACAGGGAAAGAGTTGATGGATACGCAGTATTTT; CDR3 protein: CASSATGKELMDTQYF
J gene: TRBJ1-5; D gene: TRBD1; clone size: once; V gene: TRBV28; CDR3 DNA: TGTGCCAGCAGCAGGACAGGGGGGAATCAGCCCCAGCATTTT; CDR3 protein: CASSRTGGNQPQHF
J gene: TRBJ2-4; D gene: -; clone size: -; V gene: TRBV5-1; CDR3 DNA: TGCGCCAGCAGCTTGGACTCAGCCAAAAACATTCAGTACTTC; CDR3 protein: CASSLDSAKNIQYF
J gene: TRBJ1-2; D gene: TRBD1; clone size: -; V gene: TRBV6-1; CDR3 DNA: TGTGCCAGCAGTGAAGAGCGGACAGGGGTTTCGAGGGGCTACACCTTC; CDR3 protein: CASSEERTGVSRGYTF
J gene: TRBJ1-5; D gene: TRBD1; clone size: -; V gene: TRBV2; CDR3 DNA: TGTGCCAGCAGTGGCGGACAGGGGCGCAATCAGCCCCAGCATTTT; CDR3 protein: CASSGGQGRNQPQHF